This T cell receptor (beta chain) appears in the sequencing data of a study of shared clonotypes between healthy human individuals. Study-level information: Three CD4 naive, three CD4 memory, two CD8 naive and one CD8 memory plate were used per donor.

This CDR3 spans 16 amino acids. From germline, CDR1 is SGHTA and CDR2 FQGNSA. The trim removed 11 bases at V and 2 bases at J, leaving 14 bases unmatched. The study, taken as a whole, reports: Naive subsets generally had larger estimated richness than memory subsets.

As for this clone: Its antigen is still unknown.

The protocol was immunoSEQ multiplex PCR, while the TCRdb copy is restricted to in-frame clones and leaves out a portion. The sample records roughly 2,500,000 clones, 80% to 95% being singletons. Sequenced sample: naive CD4+ T cells from PBMCs. The subset: CD45RA+ positively selected. The receptor's source is a man younger than 35 in good health. Some clones in this sample may be carry-over from other donors' samples. The rearrangement links TRBV7-2 to TRBJ2-3; 9 nucleotides agree with TRBD2. In nucleotides, the CDR3 is TGTGCCGCGGGGCAGGGACTAGCTTCCCCCACAGATACGCAGTATTTT. This gives the protein CAAGQGLASPTDTQYF.